The present entry profiles one TCR beta chain with its context. Its antigen remains unknown. There are 16 residues in the CDR3. CDR1 is ENHRY, CDR2 SYGVKD, per germline. V dropped 6 bases and J dropped 2 bases, with 20 bases sitting between them. This sample stems from a study of liver allograft versus peripheral blood T cells. Study details: Comparing T cell receptor repertoires in transplanted livers with those in recipients' peripheral blood was part of the design. Findings of the study overall: Liver allograft T cell receptor repertoires were reported to differ from peripheral blood repertoires.

TCRdb re-called the reads through MiXCR, storing one row per CDR3 protein. Altogether approximately 12,000 distinct CDR3 sequences are present, less than 30% being singletons, with the ten largest covering about 1.4%. This rearrangement joins TRBV10-3 to TRBJ2-7; D is perhaps TRBD2 (7 bases). The clonotype originates from a human patient who had a liver transplant. The graft donor may have contributed some T cells. CDR3 DNA: TGTGCCATCAGCGGGGGGTCAGGGGCTTCCCCCTACGAGCAGTACTTC. Its translation: CAISGGSGASPYEQYF.